This T cell receptor beta chain was profiled in a study of beta chain features in type 1 diabetes. Germline CDR1 reads SGDLS; CDR2 reads YYNGEE. The CDR3 contains 15 residues. The junction had 5 bases not matched to a gene; V was cut back by 0 bases and J by 7 bases. This clone was seen more than once but under ten times. What it binds is not known. Investigators reverse transcribed all isolated RNA, so they sequenced expressed TCRB transcripts. Clones were read by immunoSEQ multiplex PCR, and TCRdb kept only the in-frame ones, dropping some. The sample lists about 340,000 clones, 8% occurring once. General study points: Shorter TCRB CDR3s, moderately but significantly so, were found in Type 1 diabetes patients in all four CD4+ subsets. Compared with healthy donors, patients appeared to share more similar naive, central memory and regulatory TCRB repertoires. Cells with high TCR expression could be over-represented by cDNA sequencing.

The source of this sequence is a woman between 18 and 29 years old in good health. The sample taken for sequencing was central memory CD4+ T cells from blood. The chain is built from TRBV9 and TRBJ2-3; 10 nucleotides line up with TRBD1. DNA for the CDR3: TGTGCCAGCAGCGTAGGGGACAGGGGCCGGAATACGCAGTATTTT. Translating it yields CASSVGDRGRNTQYF.